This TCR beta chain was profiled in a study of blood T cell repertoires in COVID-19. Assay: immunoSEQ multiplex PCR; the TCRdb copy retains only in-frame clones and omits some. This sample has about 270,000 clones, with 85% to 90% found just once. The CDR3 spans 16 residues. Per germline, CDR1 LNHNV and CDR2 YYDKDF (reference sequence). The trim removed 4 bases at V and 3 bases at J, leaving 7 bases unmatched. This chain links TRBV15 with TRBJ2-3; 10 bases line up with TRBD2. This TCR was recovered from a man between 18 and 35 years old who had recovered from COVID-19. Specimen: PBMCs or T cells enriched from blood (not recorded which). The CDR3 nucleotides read TGTGCCACCAGCATGGCCCCTAGCGGGGGTACAGATACGCAGTATTTT. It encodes CATSMAPSGGTDTQYF.